Many counts were recorded for the clone carrying this T cell receptor (beta chain). Its antigen is not identified. These data originate in a study of breast tumors, draining lymph nodes, adjacent tissues. TCRdb independently ran MiXCR on the multiplex PCR reads; one entry per CDR3 protein. The table has 270,000 or so distinct CDR3 sequences, 30% seen once. General study findings and limits: The lymph node origin of tumor T cells was framed as consistent with a hypothesis, not demonstrated.

Breast cancer patients provided tissue from their axillary draining lymph nodes. The germline V gene encodes CDR1 LNHNV and CDR2 YYDKDF (reference sequence). Between the trimmed V and J ends, which lost 0 bases and 6 bases, there was a span of 10 bases. The CDR3 spans 14 residues. V is TRBV15 and J is TRBJ2-3; unclear D gene. The TCR sequence derives from a female donor with breast cancer. Some clones in this sample may be carry-over from other donors' samples. Sequenced sample: axillary lymph node tissue. The DNA of the CDR3 is TGTGCCACCAGCAGAGATCCGACCTCGGATACGCAGTATTTT. Translating gives CATSRDPTSDTQYF.